Listed below are T cell receptor beta chains from one sample, sequenced in a study of blood T cells in healthy people across ages. TCRdb itself ran the 5' RACE reads through MiXCR, one entry per CDR3 protein. Of 1.5 million to 2 million distinct CDR3 sequences listed, about 35% are singletons. What was sequenced was blood. The receptors stem from a woman in her 30s in good health. Both conserved end residues are part of each CDR3. D genes are given only for firm matches. For some rows the clone size is stated as once, few or many, or as a class when expanded; others skip it.

TRBV12-3/TRBV12-4,15,NA,NA,TRBJ2-3,TGTGCCAGCGGCAACAGGGAGGAGGGCACAGATACGCAGTATTTT,CASGNREEGTDTQYF
TRBV11-3,15,NA,NA,TRBJ2-7,TGTGCCAGCAGCTTGGGGGGGACAGTACACCGCGAGCAGTACTTC,CASSLGGTVHREQYF
TRBV2,15,NA,NA,TRBJ1-4,TGTGCCAGCAGTGGTAGGACGGCAACTAATGAAAAACTGTTTTTT,CASSGRTATNEKLFF
TRBV6-5,15,NA,few,TRBJ1-4,TGTGCCAGCAGCAGTGGTGGTGGAACTAATGAAAAACTGTTTTTT,CASSSGGGTNEKLFF
TRBV13,17,TRBD2,NA,TRBJ2-7,TGTGCCAGCAGCTTAGGGACCAGCGGGAGGGCCTCCTTCGAGCAGTACTTC,CASSLGTSGRASFEQYF
TRBV29-1,15,NA,few,TRBJ2-7,TGCAGCTTTGCGGGCAGTCAGGGGGGCCTTTACGAGCAGTACTTC,CSFAGSQGGLYEQYF
TRBV11-1,21,TRBD2,NA,TRBJ2-1,TGTGCCAGCAGCGCCATCGGGGGGACTAGCGGGTATCCCATGTATGCTGATGAGCAGTTCTTC,CASSAIGGTSGYPMYADEQFF
TRBV9,15,TRBD2,few,TRBJ2-3,TGTGCCAGCAGCGTCCTCCTAGCGGCAAACGATACGCAGTATTTT,CASSVLLAANDTQYF
TRBV20-1,14,NA,few,TRBJ2-3,TGCAGTGCTCAGCGGGACAGACCCACAGATACGCAGTATTTT,CSAQRDRPTDTQYF
TRBV28,14,NA,NA,TRBJ1-1,TGTGCCAGCAGCCCATTGGGGGATAACACTGAAGCTTTCTTT,CASSPLGDNTEAFF
TRBV27,16,TRBD2,few,TRBJ2-7,TGTGCCAGCCTCCCGGACATTAGCGGGGGGTACTACGAGCAGTACTTC,CASLPDISGGYYEQYF
TRBV5-1,15,NA,NA,TRBJ1-5,TGCGCCAGCAGCCCAAGACATGGTAGCAATCAGCCCCAGCATTTT,CASSPRHGSNQPQHF
TRBV12-3/TRBV12-4,14,NA,NA,TRBJ1-2,TGTGCCAGCAGTTTCGTCGCAGCGAGCTATGGCTACACCTTC,CASSFVAASYGYTF
TRBV27,15,NA,few,TRBJ2-7,TGTGCCAGCAGTTTATCTTTTACCCACTCCTACGAGCAGTACTTC,CASSLSFTHSYEQYF
TRBV14,16,NA,few,TRBJ2-2,TGTGCCAGCAGCCCCTCCAGGGGTTGGTACACCGGGGAGCTGTTTTTT,CASSPSRGWYTGELFF
TRBV12-3/TRBV12-4,13,NA,NA,TRBJ1-4,TGTGCCAGCAGTGACAGGAATAATGAAAAACGGTTTTTT,CASSDRNNEKRFF
TRBV28,13,TRBD2,NA,TRBJ2-5,TGTGCCAGCTACCCTAGCGGGATAAGTGAGCAGTACTTC,CASYPSGISEQYF
TRBV29-1,14,NA,many,TRBJ2-3,TGCAGCGTTGCCAGGATTCTCAGCACAGATACGCAGTATTTT,CSVARILSTDTQYF
TRBV2,16,TRBD1,NA,TRBJ2-3,TGTGCCAGCAGTGAAGCGGGACAGGGTTGGGCAGATACGCAGTATTTT,CASSEAGQGWADTQYF
TRBV12-3/TRBV12-4,14,NA,NA,TRBJ1-2,TGTGCCAGCAGTTTTGCACAGATAATCTATGGCTACACCTTC,CASSFAQIIYGYTF
TRBV20-1,15,TRBD1,NA,TRBJ1-2,TGCAGTGCCGTACCCTCGACAGGGGCTTACTATGGCTACACCTTC,CSAVPSTGAYYGYTF
TRBV20-1,14,NA,many,TRBJ2-7,TGCAGTGCTCGGGGCGGGGGCGGTCTCCACGAGCAGTACTTC,CSARGGGGLHEQYF